Sequencing of this T cell receptor beta chain was carried out in a study of cytomegalovirus exposure and HLA in healthy donors. Use of 60 Vbeta and 13 Jbeta primers characterized the PCR. The method was immunoSEQ multiplex PCR; TCRdb's version includes in-frame clones alone and lacks a portion of them. The repertoire holds approximately 140,000 clones, roughly 80% seen once, with around 10% in the top ten. CDR1 is SGHRS and CDR2 is YFSETQ in the germline V gene. The CDR3 has 12 amino acids. The V end lost 5 bases, the J end lost 6 bases, and 10 bases lay between the germline ends. The chain is built from TRBV5-1 and TRBJ2-3; D is undetermined. Sequenced material: PBMCs. The TCR sequence derives from a woman in her 50s in good health and CMV-seropositive. The CDR3 reads CASRLTTDTQYF. The CDR3 DNA reads as TGCGCCAGCAGGTTAACTACGGATACGCAGTATTTT.